Given below is one T cell receptor (beta chain) in context. Its antigen is still unknown. Relative to the germline gene, one junction end is altered; a read error may explain this. This sample was taken from a study of metastatic and nonmetastatic thyroid tumors (dated by TCRdb to the early 2020s). With regard to the full study: Repertoires were compared across peripheral blood and tumor or nodule tissue samples from malignant and benign thyroid patients.

CDR1 and CDR2 are drawn from the germline V gene: SGHTA, FQGTGA. The CDR3 contains 13 residues, cysteine and phenylalanine counted. Only CDR3 DNA is held: 39 bases, read in frame from base 1. Overall study outcomes, separate from this receptor: TCR beta diversity was reported as significantly higher in malignant tumors than in benign nodules, in both blood and tumor samples.

The method behind the library was PCR. TCRdb records Illumina HiSeq 4000 as the sequencer. High-throughput sequencing was used to profile the TCR beta-chain CDR3 region of each patient. The published analysis was carried out like this. Drawing on CDR3 differences between clinicopathological groups, the researchers built a classifier meant to tell apart patients with distant-metastatic papillary thyroid cancer. Repertoire diversity was assessed with the Shannon index, and tumor-blood repertoire similarity with the Morisita-Horn index. TCRdb trimmed the raw reads at Q25, called clones with MiXCR and kept productive beta chains. The V and J calls come from TCRdb's annotation, not from the publication. This sample comprises 15,000 to 20,000 clones, roughly 24% of them detected only once. The top ten constitute around 9.3% of the sample. None of the patients had been given any treatment before thyroid surgery. Patient clinical samples collected from 2012 to 2018 were retrospectively analysed using T-cell receptor beta sequencing.

The source is a female donor with papillary thyroid cancer or a benign thyroid nodule (not recorded which). Some clones in this sample may be carry-over from other donors' samples. Source material: adjacent normal tissue. This receptor chain uses TRBV7-3 and TRBJ1-1, and 8 junction bases match TRBD1. The CDR3 region: CASSADRDGESFF. The sequenced DNA: TGTGCCAGCAGCGCGGACAGGGATGGTGAATCTTTCTTT.